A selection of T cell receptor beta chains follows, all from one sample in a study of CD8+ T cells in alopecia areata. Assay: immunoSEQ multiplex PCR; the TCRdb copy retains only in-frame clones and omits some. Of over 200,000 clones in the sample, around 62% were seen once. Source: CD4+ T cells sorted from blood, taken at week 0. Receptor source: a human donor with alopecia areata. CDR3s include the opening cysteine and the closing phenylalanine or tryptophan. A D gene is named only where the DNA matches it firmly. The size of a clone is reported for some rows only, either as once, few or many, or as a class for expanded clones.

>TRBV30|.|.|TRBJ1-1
TGTGCCTGGAGTTTAGACACTGAAGCTTTCTTT
CAWSLDTEAFF
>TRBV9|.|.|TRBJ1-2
TGTGCCAGCAGCGTAGTATCCGAAGGGGCAAGTTCCGGCTACACCTTC
CASSVVSEGASSGYTF
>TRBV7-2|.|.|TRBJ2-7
TGTGCCAGCAGCGCCGGTGGAGATTACTACGAGCAGTACTTC
CASSAGGDYYEQYF
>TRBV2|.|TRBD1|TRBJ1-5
TGTGCCAGCGGACAGGGGGCTGATCCCCAGCATTTT
CASGQGADPQHF
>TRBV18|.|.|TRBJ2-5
TGTGCCAGCTCAAAGTACCAAGAGACCCAGTACTTC
CASSKYQETQYF
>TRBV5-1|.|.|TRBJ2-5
TGCGCCAGCAGCCGACAGGGAGGGGAGACCCAGTACTTC
CASSRQGGETQYF
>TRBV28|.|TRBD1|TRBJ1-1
TGTGCCAGCAGTTCCCCGGGACAGCGGAACACTGAAGCTTTCTTT
CASSSPGQRNTEAFF
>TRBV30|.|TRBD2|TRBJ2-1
TGTGCCTGGCTCCTTAGGACTAGCGGGAGGGCCCCGTTCTTC
CAWLLRTSGRAPFF
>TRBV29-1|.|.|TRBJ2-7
TGCAGCGTTGCCAGTTCCTACGAGCAGTACTTC
CSVASSYEQYF
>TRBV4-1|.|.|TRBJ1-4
TGCGCCAGCAGCCAAGGGGTCAGAATTAATGAAAAACTGTTTTTT
CASSQGVRINEKLFF
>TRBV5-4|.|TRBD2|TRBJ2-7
TGTGCCAGCAGCTTGAGGTCCGGCGGGACTAACGAGCAGTACTTC
CASSLRSGGTNEQYF
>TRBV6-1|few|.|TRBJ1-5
TGTGCCAGCAGTGAATTGGGGGGCGCGGGCAATCAGCCCCAGCATTTT
CASSELGGAGNQPQHF
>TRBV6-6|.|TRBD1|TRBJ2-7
TGTGCCAGCAGTTACTCGAAGGACAGGGTTGTGGAGCAGTACTTC
CASSYSKDRVVEQYF
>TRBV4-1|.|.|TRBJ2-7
TGCGCCAGCAGCCAAGTCGGGGGCTCCTACGAGCAGTACTTC
CASSQVGGSYEQYF